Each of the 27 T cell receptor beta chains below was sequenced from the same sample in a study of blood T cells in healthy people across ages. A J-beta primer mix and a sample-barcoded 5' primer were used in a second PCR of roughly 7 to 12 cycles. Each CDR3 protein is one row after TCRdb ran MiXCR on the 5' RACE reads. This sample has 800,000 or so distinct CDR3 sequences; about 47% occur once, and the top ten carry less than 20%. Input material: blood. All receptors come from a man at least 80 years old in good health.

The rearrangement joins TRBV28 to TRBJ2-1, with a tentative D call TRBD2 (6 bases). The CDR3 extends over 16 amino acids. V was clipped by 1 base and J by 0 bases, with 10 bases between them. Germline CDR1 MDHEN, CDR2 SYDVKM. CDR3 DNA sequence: TGTGCCAGCAGTTTATCCGGGAGAGGCTCCTACAATGAGCAGTTCTTC. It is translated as CASSLSGRGSYNEQFF.

The DNA of the CDR3 is TGTGCCAGCACCCATGTGGAGAGCCCCTCCTACAATGAGCAGTACTTC. Translation: CASTHVESPSYNEQYF. The chain is built from TRBV28 and TRBJ2-7; no firm D call. The CDR3 length is 16 residues. Germline CDR1 is MDHEN and CDR2 is SYDVKM. The V and J ends lost 7 bases and 7 bases respectively, with 26 bases between them.

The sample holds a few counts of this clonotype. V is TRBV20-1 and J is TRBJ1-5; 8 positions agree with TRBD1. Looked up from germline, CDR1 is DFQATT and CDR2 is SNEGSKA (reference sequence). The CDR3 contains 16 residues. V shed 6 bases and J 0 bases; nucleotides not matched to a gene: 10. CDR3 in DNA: TGCAGTGCACACAAAGGACAGGGTGTTAGCAATCAGCCCCAGCATTTT. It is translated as CSAHKGQGVSNQPQHF.

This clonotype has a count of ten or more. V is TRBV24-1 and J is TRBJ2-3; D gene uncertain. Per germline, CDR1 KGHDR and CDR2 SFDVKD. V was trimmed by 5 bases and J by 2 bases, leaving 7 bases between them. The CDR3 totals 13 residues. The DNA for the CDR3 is TGTGCCACCAGTGTGGTAAACACAGATACGCAGTATTTT. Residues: CATSVVNTDTQYF.

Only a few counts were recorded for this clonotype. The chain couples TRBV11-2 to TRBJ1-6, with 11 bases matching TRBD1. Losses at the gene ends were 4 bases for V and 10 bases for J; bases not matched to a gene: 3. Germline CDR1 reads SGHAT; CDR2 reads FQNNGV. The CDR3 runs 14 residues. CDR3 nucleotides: TGTGCCAGCAGCTCGAGGACAGGGGGCTCACCCCTCCACTTT. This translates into CASSSRTGGSPLHF. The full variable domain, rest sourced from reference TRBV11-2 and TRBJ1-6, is EAGVAQSPRYKIIEKRQSVAFWCNPISGHATLYWYQQILGQGPKLLIQFQNNGVVDDSQLPKDRFSAERLKGVDSTLKIQPAKLEDSAVYLCASSSRTGGSPLHFGNGTRLTVT.

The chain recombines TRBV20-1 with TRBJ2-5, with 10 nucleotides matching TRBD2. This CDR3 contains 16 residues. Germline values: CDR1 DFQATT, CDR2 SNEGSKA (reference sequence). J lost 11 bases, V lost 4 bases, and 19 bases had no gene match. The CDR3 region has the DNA TGCAGTGCTAAACACCTAGTCGGGACTAGCGACAATGAGCAGTACTTC. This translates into CSAKHLVGTSDNEQYF.

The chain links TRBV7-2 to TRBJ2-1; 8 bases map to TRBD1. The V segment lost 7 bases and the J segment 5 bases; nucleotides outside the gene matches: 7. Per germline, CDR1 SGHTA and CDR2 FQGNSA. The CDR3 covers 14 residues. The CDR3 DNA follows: TGTGCCAGCACGGACAGGGCCTACAACAATGAGCAGTTCTTC. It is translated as CASTDRAYNNEQFF. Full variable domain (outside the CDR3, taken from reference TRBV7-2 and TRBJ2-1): GAGVSQSPSNKVTEKGKDVELRCDPISGHTALYWYRQSLGQGLEFLIYFQGNSAPDKSGLPSDRFSAERTGGSVSTLTIQRTQQEDSAVYLCASTDRAYNNEQFFGPGTRLTVL.

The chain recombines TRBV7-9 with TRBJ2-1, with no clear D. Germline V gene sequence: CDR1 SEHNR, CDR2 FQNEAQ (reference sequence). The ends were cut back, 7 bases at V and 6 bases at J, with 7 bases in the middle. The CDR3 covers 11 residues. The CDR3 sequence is CASTDINEQFF. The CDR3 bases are TGTGCCAGCACCGACATCAATGAGCAGTTCTTC.

The CDR3 loop is CASSSGLAGTLPQYF. The CDR3 bases are TGCGCCAGCAGCTCCGGACTAGCGGGAACTTTGCCGCAGTATTTT. The chain uses TRBV5-1 and TRBJ2-3; 12 nucleotides line up with TRBD2. The CDR3 spans 15 residues. V lost 3 bases to trimming and J lost 10 bases; unmatched junction nucleotides: 9. Germline lookup yields CDR1 SGHRS and CDR2 YFSETQ.

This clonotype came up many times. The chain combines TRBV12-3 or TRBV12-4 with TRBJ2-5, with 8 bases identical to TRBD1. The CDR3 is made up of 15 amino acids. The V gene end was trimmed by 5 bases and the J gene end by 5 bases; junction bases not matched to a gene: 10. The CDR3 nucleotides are TGTGCCAGCAGTCCCGAGGCCAGGGGGCATGAGACCCAGTACTTC. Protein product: CASSPEARGHETQYF.

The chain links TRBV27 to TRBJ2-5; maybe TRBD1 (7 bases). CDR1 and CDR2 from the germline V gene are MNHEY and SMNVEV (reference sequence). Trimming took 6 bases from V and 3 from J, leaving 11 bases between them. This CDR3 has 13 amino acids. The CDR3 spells CASSGGTEETQYF. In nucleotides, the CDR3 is TGTGCCAGCAGCGGAGGGACAGAAGAGACCCAGTACTTC.

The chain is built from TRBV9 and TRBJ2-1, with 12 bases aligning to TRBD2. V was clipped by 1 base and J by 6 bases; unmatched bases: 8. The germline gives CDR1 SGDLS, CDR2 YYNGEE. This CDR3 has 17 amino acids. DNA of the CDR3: TGTGCCAGCAGCGTAACTACCGGACTAGCGGGGCTCAATGAGCAGTTCTTC. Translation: CASSVTTGLAGLNEQFF.

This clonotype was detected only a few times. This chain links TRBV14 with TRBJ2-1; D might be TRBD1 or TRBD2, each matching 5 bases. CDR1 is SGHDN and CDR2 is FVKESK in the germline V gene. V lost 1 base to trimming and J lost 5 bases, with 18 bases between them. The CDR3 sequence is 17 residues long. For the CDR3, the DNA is TGTGCCAGCAGCCAAGGTCGAGGGGTCGGGCTAGACAATGAGCAGTTCTTC. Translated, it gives CASSQGRGVGLDNEQFF.

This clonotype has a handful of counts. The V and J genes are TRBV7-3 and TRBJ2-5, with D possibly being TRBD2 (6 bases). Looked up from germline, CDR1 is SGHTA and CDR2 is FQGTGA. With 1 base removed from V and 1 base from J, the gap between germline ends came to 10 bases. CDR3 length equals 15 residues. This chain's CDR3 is CASSLNGRGQETQYF. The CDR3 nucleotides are TGTGCCAGCAGCTTAAACGGGAGAGGCCAAGAGACCCAGTACTTC.

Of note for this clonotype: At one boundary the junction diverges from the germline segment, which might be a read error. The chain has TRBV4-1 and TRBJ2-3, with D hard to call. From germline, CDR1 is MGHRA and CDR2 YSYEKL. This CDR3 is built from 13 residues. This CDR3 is CAGSQILRDTQYF. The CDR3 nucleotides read TGCGCCGGCAGCCAAATCCTAAGAGATACGCAGTATTTT.

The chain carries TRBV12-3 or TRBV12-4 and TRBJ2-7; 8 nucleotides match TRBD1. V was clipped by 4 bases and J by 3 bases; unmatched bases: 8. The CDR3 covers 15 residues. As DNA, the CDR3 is TGTGCCAGCAGTTCCGCCGGGACAGGACTCTACGAGCAGTACTTC. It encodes CASSSAGTGLYEQYF.

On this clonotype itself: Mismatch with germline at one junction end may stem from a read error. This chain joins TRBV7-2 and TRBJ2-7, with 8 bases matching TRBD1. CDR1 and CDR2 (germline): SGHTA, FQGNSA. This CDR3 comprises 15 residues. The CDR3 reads CAGSLMGQVFYEQYF. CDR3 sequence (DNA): TGTGCCGGCAGCTTAATGGGACAGGTATTCTACGAGCAGTACTTC.

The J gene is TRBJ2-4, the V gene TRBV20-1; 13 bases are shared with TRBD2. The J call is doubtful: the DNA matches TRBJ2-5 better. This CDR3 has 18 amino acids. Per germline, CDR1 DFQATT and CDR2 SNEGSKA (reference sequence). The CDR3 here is CSARDEGLAGYHQETQYF. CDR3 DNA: TGCAGTGCTAGAGATGAGGGACTAGCGGGATACCACCAAGAGACCCAGTACTTC.

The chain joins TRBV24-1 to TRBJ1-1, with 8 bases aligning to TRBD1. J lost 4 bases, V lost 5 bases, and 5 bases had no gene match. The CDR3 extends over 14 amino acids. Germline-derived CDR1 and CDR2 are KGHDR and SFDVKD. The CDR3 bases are TGTGCCACCAGTGCAGGGGGCGCCGGCACTGAAGCTTTCTTT. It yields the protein CATSAGGAGTEAFF.

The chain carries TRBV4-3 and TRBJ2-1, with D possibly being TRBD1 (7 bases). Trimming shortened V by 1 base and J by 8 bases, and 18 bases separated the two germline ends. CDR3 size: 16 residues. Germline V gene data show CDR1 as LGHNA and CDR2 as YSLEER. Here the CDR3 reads CASSQGRPGGGYEQFF. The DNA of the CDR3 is TGCGCCAGCAGCCAAGGGCGGCCAGGGGGAGGTTATGAGCAGTTCTTC.

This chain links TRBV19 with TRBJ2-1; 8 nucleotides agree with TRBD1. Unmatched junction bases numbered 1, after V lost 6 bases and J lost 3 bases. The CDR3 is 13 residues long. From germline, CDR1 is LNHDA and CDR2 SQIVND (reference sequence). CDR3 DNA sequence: TGTGCCAGTAGCGGACAGGGCTACAATGAGCAGTTCTTC. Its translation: CASSGQGYNEQFF.

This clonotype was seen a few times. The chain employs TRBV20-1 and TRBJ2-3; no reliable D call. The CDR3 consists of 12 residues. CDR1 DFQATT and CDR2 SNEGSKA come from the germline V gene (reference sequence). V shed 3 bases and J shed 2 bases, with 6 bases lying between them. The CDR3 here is CSARLPTDTQYF. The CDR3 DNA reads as TGCAGTGCTAGGCTGCCCACAGATACGCAGTATTTT.

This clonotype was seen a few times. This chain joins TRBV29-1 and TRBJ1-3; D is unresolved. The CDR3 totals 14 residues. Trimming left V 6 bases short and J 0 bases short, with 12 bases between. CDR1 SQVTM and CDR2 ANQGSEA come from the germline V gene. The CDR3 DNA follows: TGCAGCGTGGCTGACCAGAACTCTGGAAACACCATATATTTT. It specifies CSVADQNSGNTIYF. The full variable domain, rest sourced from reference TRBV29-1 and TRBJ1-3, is SAVISQKPSRDICQRGTSLTIQCQVDSQVTMMFWYRQQPGQSLTLIATANQGSEATYESGFVIDKFPISRPNLTFSTLTVSNMSPEDSSIYLCSVADQNSGNTIYFGEGSWLTVV.

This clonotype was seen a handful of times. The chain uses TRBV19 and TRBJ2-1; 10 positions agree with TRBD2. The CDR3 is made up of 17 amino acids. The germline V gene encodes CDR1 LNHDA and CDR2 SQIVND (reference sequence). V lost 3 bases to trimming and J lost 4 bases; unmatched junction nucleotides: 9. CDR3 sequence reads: CASSIPTSGFGYNEQFF. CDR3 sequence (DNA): TGTGCCAGTAGTATCCCGACTAGCGGGTTCGGATACAATGAGCAGTTCTTC. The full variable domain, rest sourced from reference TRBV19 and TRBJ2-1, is DGGITQSPKYLFRKEGQNVTLSCEQNLNHDAMYWYRQDPGQGLRLIYYSQIVNDFQKGDIAEGYSVSREKKESFPLTVTSAQKNPTAFYLCASSIPTSGFGYNEQFFGPGTRLTVL.

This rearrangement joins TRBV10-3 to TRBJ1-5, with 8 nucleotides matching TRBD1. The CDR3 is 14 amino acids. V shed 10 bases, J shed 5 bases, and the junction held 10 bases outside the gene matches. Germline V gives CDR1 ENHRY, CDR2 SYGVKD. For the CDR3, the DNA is TGTGCCACCCGGGAGGACAGGGAGTATCAGCCCCAGCATTTT. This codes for CATREDREYQPQHF.

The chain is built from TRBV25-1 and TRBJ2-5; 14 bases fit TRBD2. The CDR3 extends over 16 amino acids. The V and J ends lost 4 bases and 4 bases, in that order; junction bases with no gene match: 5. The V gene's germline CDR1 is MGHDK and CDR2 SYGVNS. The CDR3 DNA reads TGTGCCAGCAGTGCGACTAGCGGGAGGGCAAGAGAGACCCAGTACTTC. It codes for CASSATSGRARETQYF.

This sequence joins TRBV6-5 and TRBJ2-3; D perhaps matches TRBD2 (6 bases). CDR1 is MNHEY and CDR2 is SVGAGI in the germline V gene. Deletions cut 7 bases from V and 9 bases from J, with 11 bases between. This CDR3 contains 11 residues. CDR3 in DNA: TGTGCCAGCACCTCGGCGGGGACGCAGTATTTT. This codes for CASTSAGTQYF.